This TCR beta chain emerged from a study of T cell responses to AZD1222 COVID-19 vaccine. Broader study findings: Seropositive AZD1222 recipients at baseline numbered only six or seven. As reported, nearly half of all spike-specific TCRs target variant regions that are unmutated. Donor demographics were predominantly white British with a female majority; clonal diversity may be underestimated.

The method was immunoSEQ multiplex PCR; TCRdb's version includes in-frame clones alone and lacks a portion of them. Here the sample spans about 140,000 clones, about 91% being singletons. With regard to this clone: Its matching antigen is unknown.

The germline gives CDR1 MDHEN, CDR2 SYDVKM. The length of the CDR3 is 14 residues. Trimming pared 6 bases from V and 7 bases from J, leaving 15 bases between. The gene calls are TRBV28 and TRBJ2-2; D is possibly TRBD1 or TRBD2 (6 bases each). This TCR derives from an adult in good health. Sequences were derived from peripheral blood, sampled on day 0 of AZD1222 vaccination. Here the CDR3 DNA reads TGTGCCAGCAGAGGGACGGGGGCCGGCGGGGAGCTGTTTTTT. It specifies CASRGTGAGGELFF.